This T cell receptor beta chain came from a study of CD8+ T cells in alopecia areata. Study overall: A regimen of oral tofacitinib, 5 to 10 mg twice daily, was given to treated patients.

cDNA prepared by RNA extraction and subsequent reverse transcription served as the template for sequencing. This table comes from immunoSEQ multiplex PCR, and its TCRdb copy is limited to in-frame clones, with some not included. There are fewer than 250,000 clones in the sample; more than 30% occur only once, and more than 0.4% lies in the top ten. The treatment here: oral pan-JAK inhibitor, 5-10 mg twice daily. Whole-study findings and limits: Higher clonality was seen in lesional scalp than in normal scalp, especially in alopecia totalis/universalis. Tofacitinib significantly lowered scalp clonality and expanded CD8+ clones among the top 100.

As to this clone: Its antigen is not known.

Trimming shortened V by 3 bases and J by 1 base, and 11 bases separated the two germline ends. There are 14 residues in the CDR3. In germline, CDR1 is SGHRS, CDR2 YFSETQ. The source material was CD4+ T cells sorted from blood, sampled at approximately week 30, from a patient treated with tofacitinib. The chain couples TRBV5-1 to TRBJ2-7, with D perhaps TRBD1 (6 bases). The TCR originated in a human donor with alopecia areata. This CDR3 reads CASSSGVPSYEQYF. The DNA of the CDR3 is TGCGCCAGCAGCTCAGGGGTCCCTTCCTACGAGCAGTACTTC.